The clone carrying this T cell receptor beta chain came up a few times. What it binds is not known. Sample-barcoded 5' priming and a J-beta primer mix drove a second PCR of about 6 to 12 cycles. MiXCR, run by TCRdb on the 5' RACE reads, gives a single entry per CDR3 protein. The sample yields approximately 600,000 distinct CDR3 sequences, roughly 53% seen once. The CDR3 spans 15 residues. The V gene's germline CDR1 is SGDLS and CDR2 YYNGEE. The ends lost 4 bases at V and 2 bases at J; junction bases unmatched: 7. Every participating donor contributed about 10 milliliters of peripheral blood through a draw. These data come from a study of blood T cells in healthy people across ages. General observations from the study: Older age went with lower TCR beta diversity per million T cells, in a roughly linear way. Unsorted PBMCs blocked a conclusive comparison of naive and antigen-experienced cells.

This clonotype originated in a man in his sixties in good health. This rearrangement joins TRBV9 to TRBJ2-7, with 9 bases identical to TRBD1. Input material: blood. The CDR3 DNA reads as TGTGCCAGCAGCCCCGCGGACAGGGGAGCCTACGAGCAGTACTTC. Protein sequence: CASSPADRGAYEQYF.